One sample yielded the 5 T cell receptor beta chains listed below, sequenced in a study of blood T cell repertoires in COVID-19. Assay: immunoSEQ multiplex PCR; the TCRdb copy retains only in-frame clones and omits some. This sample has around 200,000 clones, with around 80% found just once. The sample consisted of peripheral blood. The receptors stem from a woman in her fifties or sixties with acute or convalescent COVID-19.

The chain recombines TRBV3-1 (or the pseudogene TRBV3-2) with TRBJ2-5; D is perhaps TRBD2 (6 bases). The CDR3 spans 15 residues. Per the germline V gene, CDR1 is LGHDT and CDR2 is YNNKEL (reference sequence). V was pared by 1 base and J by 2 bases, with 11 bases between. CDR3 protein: CASSQGVGGQETQYF. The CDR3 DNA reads TGTGCCAGCAGCCAAGGGGTGGGAGGACAAGAGACCCAGTACTTC.

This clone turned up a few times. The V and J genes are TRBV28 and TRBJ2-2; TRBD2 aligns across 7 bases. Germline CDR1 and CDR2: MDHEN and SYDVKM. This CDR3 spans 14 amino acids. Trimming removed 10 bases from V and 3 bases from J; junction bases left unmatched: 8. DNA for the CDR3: TGTGCCACCCTCGCGGGGGACCACACCGGGGAGCTGTTTTTT. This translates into CATLAGDHTGELFF.

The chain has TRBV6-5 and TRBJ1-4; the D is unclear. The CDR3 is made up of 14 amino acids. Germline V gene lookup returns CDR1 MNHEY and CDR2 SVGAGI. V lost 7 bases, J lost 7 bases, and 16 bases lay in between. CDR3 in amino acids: CASKADSIAEKLFF. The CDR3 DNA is TGTGCCAGCAAGGCAGACTCTATTGCTGAAAAACTGTTTTTT.

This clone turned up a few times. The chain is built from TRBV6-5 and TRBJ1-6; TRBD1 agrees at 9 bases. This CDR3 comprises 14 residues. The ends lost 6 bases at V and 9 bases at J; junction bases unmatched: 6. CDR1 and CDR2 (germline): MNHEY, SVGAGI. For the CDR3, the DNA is TGTGCCAGCAGAGCGGGACAGGGTGTTTCACCCCTCCACTTT. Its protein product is CASRAGQGVSPLHF.

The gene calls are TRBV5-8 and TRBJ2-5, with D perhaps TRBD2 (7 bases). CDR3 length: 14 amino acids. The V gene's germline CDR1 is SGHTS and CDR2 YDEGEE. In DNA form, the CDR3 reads TGTGCGCGGGGGCCCCGGGACAACCAAGAGACCCAGTACTTC. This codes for CARGPRDNQETQYF.